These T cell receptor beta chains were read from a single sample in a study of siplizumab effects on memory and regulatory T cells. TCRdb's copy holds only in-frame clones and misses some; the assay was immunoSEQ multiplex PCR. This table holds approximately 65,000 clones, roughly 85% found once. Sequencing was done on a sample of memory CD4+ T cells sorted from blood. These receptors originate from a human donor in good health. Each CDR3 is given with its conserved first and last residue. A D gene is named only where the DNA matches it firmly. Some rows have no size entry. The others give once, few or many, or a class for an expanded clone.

CDR3: CASSLRQGRDTEAFF
DNA: TGTGCCAGCTCACTAAGACAGGGTCGGGACACTGAAGCTTTCTTT
V: TRBV18
D: TRBD1
J: TRBJ1-1
size: once

CDR3: CASGDFLSQETQYF
DNA: TGTGCCAGCGGGGATTTTCTCAGCCAAGAGACCCAGTACTTC
V: TRBV7-9
D: -
J: TRBJ2-5
size: -

CDR3: CASSDDRANSPLHF
DNA: TGTGCCAGCAGCGACGACAGGGCCAATTCACCCCTCCACTTT
V: TRBV11-2
D: TRBD1
J: TRBJ1-6
size: -

CDR3: CASSETSGGAYEQFF
DNA: TGTGCCAGCAGCGAGACTAGCGGGGGGGCCTATGAGCAGTTCTTC
V: TRBV9
D: TRBD2
J: TRBJ2-1
size: -

CDR3: CASGTGMNTEAFF
DNA: TGTGCCAGCGGGACAGGTATGAACACTGAAGCTTTCTTT
V: TRBV6-6
D: TRBD1
J: TRBJ1-1
size: -

CDR3: CASGNRGGVETQYF
DNA: TGTGCCAGCGGAAACAGGGGCGGGGTAGAGACCCAGTACTTC
V: TRBV27
D: -
J: TRBJ2-5
size: -

CDR3: CASSFTGETDTQYF
DNA: TGTGCCAGCAGTTTTACAGGGGAAACAGATACGCAGTATTTT
V: TRBV6-5
D: TRBD1
J: TRBJ2-3
size: -

CDR3: CASSLGGSDEKLFF
DNA: TGTGCCAGCAGCTTAGGCGGTTCGGATGAAAAACTGTTTTTT
V: TRBV7-9
D: -
J: TRBJ1-4
size: -

CDR3: CASSWEARETQYF
DNA: TGTGCCAGCAGCTGGGAGGCCCGGGAGACCCAGTACTTC
V: TRBV7-9
D: -
J: TRBJ2-5
size: -

CDR3: CASSRQGEKLFF
DNA: TGTGCCAGCAGCCGACAGGGGGAAAAACTGTTTTTT
V: TRBV6-7
D: TRBD1
J: TRBJ1-4
size: -

CDR3: CASGGGDEKLFF
DNA: TGTGCTAGTGGTGGGGGGGATGAAAAACTGTTTTTT
V: TRBV12-5
D: -
J: TRBJ1-4
size: -

CDR3: CPWGIDYAQYF
DNA: TGTCCCTGGGGCATAGACTACGCGCAGTACTTC
V: TRBV30
D: -
J: TRBJ2-7
size: -

CDR3: CASSSPDTETQYF
DNA: TGCGCCAGCAGCTCGCCGGACACGGAGACCCAGTACTTC
V: TRBV5-1
D: -
J: TRBJ2-5
size: -

CDR3: CASSQGTQGALTGELFF
DNA: TGCGCCAGCAGCCAAGGGACTCAGGGGGCGCTTACCGGGGAGCTGTTTTTT
V: TRBV4-3
D: TRBD1
J: TRBJ2-2
size: -

CDR3: CASKRDRGQETQYF
DNA: TGTGCCAGCAAGAGGGACAGGGGGCAAGAGACCCAGTACTTC
V: TRBV6-1
D: TRBD1
J: TRBJ2-5
size: -

CDR3: CASRTTGGAYNEQFF
DNA: TGTGCCAGCAGAACCACAGGGGGGGCCTACAATGAGCAGTTCTTC
V: TRBV27
D: -
J: TRBJ2-1
size: -

CDR3: CASSRTALYEQYF
DNA: TGTGCCAGCAGTCGGACTGCCCTCTACGAGCAGTACTTC
V: TRBV6-5
D: -
J: TRBJ2-7
size: -

CDR3: CASSSSGLKPYNEQFF
DNA: TGTGCCAGCAGCTCAAGCGGACTGAAACCCTACAATGAGCAGTTCTTC
V: TRBV7-7
D: -
J: TRBJ2-1
size: -

CDR3: CSVEGLDETQYF
DNA: TGCAGCGTTGAGGGGCTGGATGAGACCCAGTACTTC
V: TRBV29-1
D: -
J: TRBJ2-5
size: -

CDR3: CASSGNYADTQYF
DNA: TGTGCCAGCAGCGGTAACTATGCAGATACGCAGTATTTT
V: TRBV7-3
D: -
J: TRBJ2-3
size: -

CDR3: CASSHPGGSGLSYNEQFF
DNA: TGTGCCAGCAGCCACCCGGGGGGTAGCGGGCTTTCCTACAATGAGCAGTTCTTC
V: TRBV4-2
D: TRBD2
J: TRBJ2-1
size: -

CDR3: CAISERGGQQETQYF
DNA: TGTGCCATCAGTGAGCGAGGGGGGCAGCAAGAGACCCAGTACTTC
V: TRBV10-3
D: -
J: TRBJ2-5
size: -

CDR3: CASSSTDTQYF
DNA: TGTGCCAGCAGCTCAACAGATACGCAGTATTTT
V: TRBV7-9
D: -
J: TRBJ2-3
size: few